This T cell receptor (beta chain) emerged from a study of CD8 T cells in ankylosing spondylitis. With V trimmed by 3 bases and J by 4 bases, 2 bases remained unmatched. Germline CDR1 SGHTA, CDR2 FQGNSA. The CDR3 is 15 residues long. TCRdb used MiXCR to reprocess the 5' RACE reads, holding one entry per CDR3 protein. The data show around 440,000 distinct CDR3 sequences, approximately 17% seen once. In this sample, this clonotype turned up many times. Antigen unknown. The study's findings and limits: Blood from ankylosing spondylitis patients appeared to carry a characteristic roughly 8-variant TCR beta motif.

The chain carries TRBV7-2 and TRBJ2-1, with 11 bases lining up with TRBD2. Material: blood, either unsorted or a sorted T cell fraction (not recorded which). The sequence was obtained from a male donor with ankylosing spondylitis. CDR3: CASSFSSGGYNEQFF. DNA of the CDR3: TGTGCCAGCAGCTTCTCTAGCGGGGGGTACAATGAGCAGTTCTTC.